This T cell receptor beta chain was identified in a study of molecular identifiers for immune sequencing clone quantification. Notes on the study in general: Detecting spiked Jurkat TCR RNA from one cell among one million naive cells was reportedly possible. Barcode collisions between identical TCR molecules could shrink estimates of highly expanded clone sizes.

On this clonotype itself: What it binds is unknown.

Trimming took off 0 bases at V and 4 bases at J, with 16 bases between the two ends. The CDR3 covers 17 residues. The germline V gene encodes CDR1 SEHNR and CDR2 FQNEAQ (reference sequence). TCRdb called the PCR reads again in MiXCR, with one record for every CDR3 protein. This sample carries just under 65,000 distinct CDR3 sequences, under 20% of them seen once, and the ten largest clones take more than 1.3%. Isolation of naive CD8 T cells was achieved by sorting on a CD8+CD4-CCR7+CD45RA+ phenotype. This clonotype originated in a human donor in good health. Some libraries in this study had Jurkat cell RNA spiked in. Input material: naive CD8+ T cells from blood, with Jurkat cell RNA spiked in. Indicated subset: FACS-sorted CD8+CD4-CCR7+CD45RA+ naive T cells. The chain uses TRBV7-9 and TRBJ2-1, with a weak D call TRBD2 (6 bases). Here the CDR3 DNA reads TGTGCCAGCAGCTTAGCCCTAGCGCACGGAGGTTACAATGAGCAGTTCTTC. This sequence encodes CASSLALAHGGYNEQFF.